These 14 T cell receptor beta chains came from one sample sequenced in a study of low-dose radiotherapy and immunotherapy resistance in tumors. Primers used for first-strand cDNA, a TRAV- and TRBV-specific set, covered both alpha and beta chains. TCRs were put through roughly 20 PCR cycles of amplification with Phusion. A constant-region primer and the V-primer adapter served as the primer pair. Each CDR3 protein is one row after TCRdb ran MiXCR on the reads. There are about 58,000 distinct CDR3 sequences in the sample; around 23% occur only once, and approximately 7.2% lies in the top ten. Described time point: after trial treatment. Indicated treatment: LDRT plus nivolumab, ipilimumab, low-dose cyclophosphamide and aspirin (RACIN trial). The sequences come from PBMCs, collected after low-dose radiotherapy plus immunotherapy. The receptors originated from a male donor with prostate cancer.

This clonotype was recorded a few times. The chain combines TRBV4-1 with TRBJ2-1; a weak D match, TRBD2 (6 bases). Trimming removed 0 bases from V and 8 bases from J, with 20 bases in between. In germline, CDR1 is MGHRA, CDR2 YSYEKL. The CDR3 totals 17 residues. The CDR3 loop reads CASSQEGLAGQRDEQFF. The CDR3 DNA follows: TGCGCCAGCAGCCAAGAAGGACTTGCGGGGCAGAGGGATGAGCAGTTCTTC.

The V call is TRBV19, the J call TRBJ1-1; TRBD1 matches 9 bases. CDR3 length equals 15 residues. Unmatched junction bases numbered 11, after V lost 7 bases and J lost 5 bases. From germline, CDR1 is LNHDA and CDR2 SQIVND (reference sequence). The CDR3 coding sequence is TGTGCCAGTACTCCTACGGGACAGGGAAGGACTGAAGCTTTCTTT. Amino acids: CASTPTGQGRTEAFF.

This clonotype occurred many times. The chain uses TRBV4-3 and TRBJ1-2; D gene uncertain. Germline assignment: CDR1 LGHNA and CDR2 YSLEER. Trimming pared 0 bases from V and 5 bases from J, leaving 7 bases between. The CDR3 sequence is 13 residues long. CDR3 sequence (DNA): TGCGCCAGCAGCCAAGATCGAGGTTATGGCTACACCTTC. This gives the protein CASSQDRGYGYTF.

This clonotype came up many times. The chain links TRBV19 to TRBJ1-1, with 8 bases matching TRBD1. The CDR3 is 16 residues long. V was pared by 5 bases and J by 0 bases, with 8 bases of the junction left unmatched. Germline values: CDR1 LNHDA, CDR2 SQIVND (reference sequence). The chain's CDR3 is CASSPRDRSLNTEAFF. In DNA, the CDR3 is TGTGCCAGTAGTCCCAGGGACAGGAGCTTGAACACTGAAGCTTTCTTT.

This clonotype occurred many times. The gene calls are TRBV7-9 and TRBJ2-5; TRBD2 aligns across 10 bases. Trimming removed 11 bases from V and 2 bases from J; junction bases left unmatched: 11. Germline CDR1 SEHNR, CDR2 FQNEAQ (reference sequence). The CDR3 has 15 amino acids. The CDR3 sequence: CACSMTSGFQETQYF. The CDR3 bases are TGTGCCTGCTCGATGACTAGCGGGTTTCAAGAGACCCAGTACTTC.

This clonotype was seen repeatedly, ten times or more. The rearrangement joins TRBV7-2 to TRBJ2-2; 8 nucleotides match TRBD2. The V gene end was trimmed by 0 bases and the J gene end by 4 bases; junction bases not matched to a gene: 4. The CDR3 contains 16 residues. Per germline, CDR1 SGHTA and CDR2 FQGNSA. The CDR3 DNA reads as TGTGCCAGCAGCTTAGCGGTTAGCGGGACCACCGGGGAGCTGTTTTTT. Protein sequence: CASSLAVSGTTGELFF.

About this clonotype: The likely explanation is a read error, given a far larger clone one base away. The CDR3 loop reads CASSWAVREVNNEQFF. The CDR3 nucleotides are TGTGCCAGCAGCTGGGCAGTGCGGGAGGTAAACAATGAGCAGTTCTTC. J is TRBJ2-1 and V is TRBV16; TRBD2 matches 8 bases. V was clipped by 5 bases and J by 5 bases; unmatched bases: 11. The CDR3 extends over 16 amino acids. From germline, CDR1 is KGHSY and CDR2 FQNENV.

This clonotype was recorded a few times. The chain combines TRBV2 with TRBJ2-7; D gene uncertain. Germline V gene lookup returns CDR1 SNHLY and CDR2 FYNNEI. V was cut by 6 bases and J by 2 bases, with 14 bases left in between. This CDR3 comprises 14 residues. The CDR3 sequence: CASSRPEAPYEQYF. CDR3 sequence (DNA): TGTGCCAGCAGCCGTCCCGAAGCCCCCTACGAGCAGTACTTC.

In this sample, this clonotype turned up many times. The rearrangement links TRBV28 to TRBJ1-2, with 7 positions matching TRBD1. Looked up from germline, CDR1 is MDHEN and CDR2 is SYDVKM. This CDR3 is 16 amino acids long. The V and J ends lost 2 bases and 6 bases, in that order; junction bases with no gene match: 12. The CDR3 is CASSLDSRGFRDGYTF. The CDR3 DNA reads TGTGCCAGCAGTTTAGATTCCAGGGGGTTTCGGGATGGCTACACCTTC.

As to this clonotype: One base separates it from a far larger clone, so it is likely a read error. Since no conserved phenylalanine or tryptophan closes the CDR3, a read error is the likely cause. For the CDR3, the DNA is TGTGCCATCAGTGCGGGAGGGGGCTCTTCCTACGAGCAGTACTTG. Translation: CAISAGGGSSYEQYL. This chain joins TRBV6-6 and TRBJ2-7, with 9 bases that match TRBD2. The CDR3 sequence is 15 residues long. Germline CDR1 is MNHNY and CDR2 is SVGAGI (reference sequence).

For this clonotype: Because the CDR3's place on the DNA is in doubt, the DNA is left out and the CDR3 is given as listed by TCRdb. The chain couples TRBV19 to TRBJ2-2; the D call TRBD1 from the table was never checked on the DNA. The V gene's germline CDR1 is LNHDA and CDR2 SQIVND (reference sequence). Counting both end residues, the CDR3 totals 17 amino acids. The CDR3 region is CASRRGGQGAAGELFFF.

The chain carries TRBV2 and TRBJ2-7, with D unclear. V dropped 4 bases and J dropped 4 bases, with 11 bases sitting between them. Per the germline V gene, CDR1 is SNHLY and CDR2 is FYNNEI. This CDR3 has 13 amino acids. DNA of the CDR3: TGTGCCAGCAGTGTGGCCCCTAAATACGAGCAGTACTTC. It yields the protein CASSVAPKYEQYF.

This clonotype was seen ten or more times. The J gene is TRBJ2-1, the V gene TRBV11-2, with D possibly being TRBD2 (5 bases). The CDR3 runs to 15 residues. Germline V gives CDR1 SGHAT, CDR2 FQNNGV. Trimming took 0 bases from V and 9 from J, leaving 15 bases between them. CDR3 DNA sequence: TGTGCCAGCAGCTTAGATCGACGGGAACTTAGTGAGCAGTTCTTC. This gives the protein CASSLDRRELSEQFF.

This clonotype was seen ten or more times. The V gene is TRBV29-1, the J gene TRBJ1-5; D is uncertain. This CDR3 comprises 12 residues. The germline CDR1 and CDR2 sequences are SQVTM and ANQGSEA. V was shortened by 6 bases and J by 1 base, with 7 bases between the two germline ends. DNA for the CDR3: TGCAGCGTCCGCGCGAGCAATCAGCCCCAGCATTTT. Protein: CSVRASNQPQHF.